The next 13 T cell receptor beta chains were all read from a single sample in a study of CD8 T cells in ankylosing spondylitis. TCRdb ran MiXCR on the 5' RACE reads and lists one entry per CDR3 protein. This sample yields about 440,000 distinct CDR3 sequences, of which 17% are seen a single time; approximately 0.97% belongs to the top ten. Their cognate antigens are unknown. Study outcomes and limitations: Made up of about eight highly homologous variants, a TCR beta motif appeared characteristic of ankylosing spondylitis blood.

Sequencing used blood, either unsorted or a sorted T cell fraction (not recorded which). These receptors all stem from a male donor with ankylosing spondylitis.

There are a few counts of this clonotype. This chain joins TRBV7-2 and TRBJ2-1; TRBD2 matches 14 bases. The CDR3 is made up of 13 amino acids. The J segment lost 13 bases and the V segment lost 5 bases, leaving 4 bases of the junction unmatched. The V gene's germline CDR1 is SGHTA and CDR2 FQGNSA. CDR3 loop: CASSPGLAGVQFF. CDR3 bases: TGTGCCAGCAGCCCGGGACTAGCGGGGGTTCAGTTCTTC.

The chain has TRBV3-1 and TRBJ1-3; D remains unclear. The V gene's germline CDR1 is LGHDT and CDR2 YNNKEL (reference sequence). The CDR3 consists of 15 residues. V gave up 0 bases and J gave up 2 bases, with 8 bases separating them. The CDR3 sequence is CASSQEALTGNTIYF. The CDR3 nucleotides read TGTGCCAGCAGCCAAGAGGCCCTGACTGGAAACACCATATATTTT. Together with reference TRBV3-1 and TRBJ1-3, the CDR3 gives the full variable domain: DTAVSQTPKYLVTQMGNDKSIKCEQNLGHDTMYWYKQDSKKFLKIMFSYNNKELIINETVPNRFSPKSPDKAHLNLHINSLELGDSAVYFCASSQEALTGNTIYFGEGSWLTVV.

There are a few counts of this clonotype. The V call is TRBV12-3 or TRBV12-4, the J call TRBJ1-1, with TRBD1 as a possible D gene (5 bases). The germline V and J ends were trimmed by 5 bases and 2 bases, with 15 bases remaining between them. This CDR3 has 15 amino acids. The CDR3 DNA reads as TGTGCCAGCAGTCAAACCAGGGTTTTTAACACTGAAGCTTTCTTT. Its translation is CASSQTRVFNTEAFF.

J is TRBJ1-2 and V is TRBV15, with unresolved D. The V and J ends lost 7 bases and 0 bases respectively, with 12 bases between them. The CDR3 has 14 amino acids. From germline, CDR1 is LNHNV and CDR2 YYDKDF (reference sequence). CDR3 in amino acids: CATTNGRTNYGYTF. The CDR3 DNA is TGTGCCACCACCAATGGACGGACTAACTATGGCTACACCTTC.

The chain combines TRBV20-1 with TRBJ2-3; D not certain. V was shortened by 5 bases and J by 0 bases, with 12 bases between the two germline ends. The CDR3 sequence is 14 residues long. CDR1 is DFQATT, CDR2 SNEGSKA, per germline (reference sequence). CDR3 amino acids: CSAWAQISTDTQYF. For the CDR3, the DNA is TGCAGTGCTTGGGCTCAGATTAGCACAGATACGCAGTATTTT.

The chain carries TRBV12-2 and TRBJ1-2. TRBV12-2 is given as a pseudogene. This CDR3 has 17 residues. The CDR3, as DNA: TGTGCAAGTCGCTTAGGGGGTTTTGGTACAGTGAGGTATGGCTACACCTTC. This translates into CASRLGGFGTVRYGYTF.

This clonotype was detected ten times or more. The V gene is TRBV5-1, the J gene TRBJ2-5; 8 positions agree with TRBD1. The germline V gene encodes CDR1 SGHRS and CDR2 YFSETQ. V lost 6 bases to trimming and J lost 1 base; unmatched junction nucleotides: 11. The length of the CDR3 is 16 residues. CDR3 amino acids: CASIPVGTGIQETQYF. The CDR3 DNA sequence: TGCGCCAGCATCCCTGTCGGGACAGGAATCCAAGAGACCCAGTACTTC.

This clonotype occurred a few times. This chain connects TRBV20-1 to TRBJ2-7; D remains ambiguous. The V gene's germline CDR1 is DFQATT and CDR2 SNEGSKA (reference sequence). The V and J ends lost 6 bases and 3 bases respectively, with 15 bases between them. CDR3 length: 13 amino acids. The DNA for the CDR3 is TGCAGTGCCCTGAGCCGAGTCGGCTACGAGCAGTACTTC. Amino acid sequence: CSALSRVGYEQYF.

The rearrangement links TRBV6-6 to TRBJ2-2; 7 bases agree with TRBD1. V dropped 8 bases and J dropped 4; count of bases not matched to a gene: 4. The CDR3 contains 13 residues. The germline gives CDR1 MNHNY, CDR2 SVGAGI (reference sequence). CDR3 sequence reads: CASQTGLTGELFF. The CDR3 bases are TGTGCCAGCCAGACAGGGCTCACCGGGGAGCTGTTTTTT.

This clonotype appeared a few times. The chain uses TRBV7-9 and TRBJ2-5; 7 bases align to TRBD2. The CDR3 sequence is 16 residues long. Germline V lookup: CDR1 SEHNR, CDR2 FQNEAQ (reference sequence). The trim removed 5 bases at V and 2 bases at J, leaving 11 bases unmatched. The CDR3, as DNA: TGTGCCAGCAGCAACCGCCCCTATAGCGGGCAAGAGACCCAGTACTTC. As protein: CASSNRPYSGQETQYF.

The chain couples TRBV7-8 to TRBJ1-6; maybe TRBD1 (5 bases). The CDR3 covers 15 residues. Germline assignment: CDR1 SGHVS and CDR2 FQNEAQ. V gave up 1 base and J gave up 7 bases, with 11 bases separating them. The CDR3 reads CASSLEDRGNSPLHF. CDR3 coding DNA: TGTGCCAGCAGCTTAGAGGACCGGGGGAATTCACCCCTCCACTTT.

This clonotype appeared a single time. The DNA for the CDR3 is TGCAGTGCTACCGAGACGGGAACGCAGCAGTACTTC. It is translated as CSATETGTQQYF. J is TRBJ2-7 and V is TRBV20-1; D possibly corresponds to TRBD2 (5 bases). V lost 4 bases, J lost 8 bases, and 15 bases lay in between. Germline loops: CDR1 DFQATT, CDR2 SNEGSKA (reference sequence). The CDR3 is made up of 12 amino acids.

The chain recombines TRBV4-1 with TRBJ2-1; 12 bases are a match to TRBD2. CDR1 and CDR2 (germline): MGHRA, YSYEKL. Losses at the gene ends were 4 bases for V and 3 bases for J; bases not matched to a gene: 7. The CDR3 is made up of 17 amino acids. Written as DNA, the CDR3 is TGCGCCAGCAGCCGGCTAGCGGGAGGGCCGAGCTACAATGAGCAGTTCTTC. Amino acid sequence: CASSRLAGGPSYNEQFF.